The rows below give T cell receptor beta chains drawn from one sample of a study of cytomegalovirus exposure and HLA in healthy donors. Only in-frame clones appear in the TCRdb table, and some are missing; sequencing was by immunoSEQ multiplex PCR. The sample carries about 93,000 clones, roughly 79% recorded once. Sequenced sample: PBMCs. The receptors shown here come from a man in his thirties or forties in good health and CMV-seronegative. Both conserved end residues are part of each CDR3. Each record gives: D gene, clone size, J gene, V gene, CDR3 protein, CDR3 DNA. The D gene is left open where the match is weak. Size is stated for part of the rows, as once, few or many counts, or as a class when the clone is expanded.

d_call: NA; clone_size: NA; j_call: TRBJ2-1; v_call: TRBV7-3; cdr3_aa: CASSPPSVEQFF; cdr3_nt: TGTGCCAGCAGCCCTCCTAGCGTTGAGCAGTTCTTC
d_call: NA; clone_size: NA; j_call: TRBJ2-7; v_call: TRBV25-1; cdr3_aa: CASSLQGYEQYF; cdr3_nt: TGTGCCAGCAGTCTACAGGGCTACGAGCAGTACTTC
d_call: NA; clone_size: NA; j_call: TRBJ1-2; v_call: TRBV9; cdr3_aa: CASSAARIRVPNYGYTF; cdr3_nt: TGTGCCAGCAGCGCAGCTAGAATCAGGGTCCCAAACTATGGCTACACCTTC
d_call: NA; clone_size: few; j_call: TRBJ2-5; v_call: TRBV7-6; cdr3_aa: CASSLGADQETQYF; cdr3_nt: TGTGCCAGCAGCTTAGGGGCAGACCAAGAGACCCAGTACTTC
d_call: NA; clone_size: NA; j_call: TRBJ1-5; v_call: TRBV18; cdr3_aa: CASSPGGREDQPQHF; cdr3_nt: TGTGCCAGCTCACCAGGGGGGAGGGAGGATCAGCCCCAGCATTTT
d_call: TRBD1; clone_size: NA; j_call: TRBJ2-7; v_call: TRBV19; cdr3_aa: CASMGTGGDEQYF; cdr3_nt: TGTGCCAGTATGGGGACAGGGGGGGACGAGCAGTACTTC
d_call: NA; clone_size: NA; j_call: TRBJ2-3; v_call: TRBV7-2; cdr3_aa: CASSSYLRGMDTQYF; cdr3_nt: TGTGCCAGCAGCTCCTACCTCAGGGGTATGGATACGCAGTATTTT
d_call: TRBD1; clone_size: NA; j_call: TRBJ2-1; v_call: TRBV9; cdr3_aa: CASSAGQGRFNEQFF; cdr3_nt: TGTGCCAGCAGCGCGGGACAGGGTAGGTTCAATGAGCAGTTCTTC
d_call: NA; clone_size: few; j_call: TRBJ1-1; v_call: TRBV4-1; cdr3_aa: CASSRVGDGNTEAFF; cdr3_nt: TGCGCCAGCAGCCGGGTAGGAGACGGAAACACTGAAGCTTTCTTT
d_call: NA; clone_size: NA; j_call: TRBJ1-2; v_call: TRBV11-2; cdr3_aa: CASSLTGKDYGYTF; cdr3_nt: TGTGCCAGCAGCTTAACCGGGAAAGACTATGGCTACACCTTC
d_call: NA; clone_size: NA; j_call: TRBJ2-3; v_call: TRBV7-8; cdr3_aa: CASSFGNTDTQYF; cdr3_nt: TGTGCCAGCAGCTTCGGTAACACAGATACGCAGTATTTT
d_call: NA; clone_size: once; j_call: TRBJ1-1; v_call: TRBV15; cdr3_aa: CATSRGRIGDTEAFF; cdr3_nt: TGTGCCACCAGCAGAGGGCGGATCGGGGACACTGAAGCTTTCTTT